The T cell receptor beta chain under discussion was sequenced for a study of siplizumab effects on memory and regulatory T cells. Note on this clone: Its antigen is currently unknown.

TCRdb's table, derived via immunoSEQ multiplex PCR, lists solely in-frame clones and lacks some. The sample lists some 20,000 clones, 40% to 55% occurring once. Points from the study as a whole: An assignable naive or memory phenotype was lacking in roughly 75-96% of proliferating CD4+ or CD8+ clones. Solely a minor proportion of alloreactive clones could be assigned to unstimulated subsets.

Cells that made up the mixed lymphocyte reaction were cocultured at 37°C for around six days. The CDR3 contains 13 residues. V gave up 0 bases and J gave up 6 bases; unmatched junction bases: 0. Germline V lookup: CDR1 MDHEN, CDR2 SYDVKM. This clonotype was obtained from a human donor in good health; the cells came from an allogeneic mixed lymphocyte reaction. The rearrangement joins TRBV28 to TRBJ1-2; 8 bases agree with TRBD1. Sequencing was done on a sample of CFSE-low (dividing) CD4+ T cells sorted from an allogeneic mixed lymphocyte reaction. This CDR3 reads CASSLWTGDGYTF. The CDR3 nucleotides are TGTGCCAGCAGTTTATGGACAGGGGATGGCTACACCTTC.